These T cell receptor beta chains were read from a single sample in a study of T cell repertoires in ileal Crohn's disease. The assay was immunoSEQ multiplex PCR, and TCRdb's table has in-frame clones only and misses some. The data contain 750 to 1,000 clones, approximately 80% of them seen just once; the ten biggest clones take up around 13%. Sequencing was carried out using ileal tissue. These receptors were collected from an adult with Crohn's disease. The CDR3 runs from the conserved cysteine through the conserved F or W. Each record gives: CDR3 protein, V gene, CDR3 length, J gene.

CDR3: CASSQNLGGVEQYF
V: TRBV14
length: 14
J: TRBJ2-7

CDR3: CASRRDRASTDTQYF
V: TRBV5-1
length: 15
J: TRBJ2-3

CDR3: CASSSGTSGRIDEQFF
V: TRBV11-2
length: 16
J: TRBJ2-1

CDR3: CATSRDMTGGEKLFF
V: TRBV15
length: 15
J: TRBJ1-4

CDR3: CASSSAGGAYEQYF
V: TRBV13
length: 14
J: TRBJ2-7

CDR3: CASSYSPYEQYF
V: TRBV6-5
length: 12
J: TRBJ2-7

CDR3: CASSLAGGAVGYEQYF
V: TRBV5-1
length: 16
J: TRBJ2-7

CDR3: CVLGQGSSPLHF
V: TRBV6-9
length: 12
J: TRBJ1-6

CDR3: CASSLANRGHTDTQYF
V: TRBV5-4
length: 16
J: TRBJ2-3

CDR3: CASRSGTSYGSYTF
V: TRBV19
length: 14
J: TRBJ1-2

CDR3: CASGSRTSMYNEQFF
V: TRBV7-9
length: 15
J: TRBJ2-1

CDR3: CASSRTGLDGNTIYF
V: TRBV5-1
length: 15
J: TRBJ1-3

CDR3: CASSGRPTGGYSGELFF
V: TRBV5-1
length: 17
J: TRBJ2-2

CDR3: CASKSDGDKQYF
V: TRBV6-6
length: 12
J: TRBJ2-3

CDR3: CASRLAGGQGEQYF
V: TRBV28
length: 14
J: .

CDR3: CAIAGGLQETQYF
V: TRBV10-3
length: 13
J: TRBJ2-5

CDR3: CASSLTQPGAGNTIYF
V: TRBV7-9
length: 16
J: TRBJ1-3

CDR3: CASSKTGGWISPLHF
V: TRBV6-5
length: 15
J: TRBJ1-6

CDR3: CASSLAGTGGAWAQYF
V: TRBV5-1
length: 16
J: TRBJ2-5

CDR3: CASSPRQAYNEQFF
V: TRBV9
length: 14
J: TRBJ2-1

CDR3: CASSSVQGADEQYF
V: TRBV7-9
length: 14
J: TRBJ2-7

CDR3: CARDRAGGFSEAFF
V: TRBV19
length: 14
J: TRBJ1-1

CDR3: CASSLPSGTGIHGYTF
V: TRBV5-1
length: 16
J: TRBJ1-2

CDR3: CASIDLSGDTDTQYF
V: TRBV6-6
length: 15
J: TRBJ2-3

CDR3: CASSQRGLAGGWYNEQFF
V: TRBV4-2
length: 18
J: TRBJ2-1

CDR3: CASSVGDTNSYEQYF
V: TRBV9
length: 15
J: TRBJ2-7

CDR3: CASSLRRQNNVLTF
V: TRBV13
length: 14
J: TRBJ2-6

CDR3: CASSFQDRDGDNEQFF
V: TRBV4-3
length: 16
J: TRBJ2-1

CDR3: CASSLAGGQEAFF
V: TRBV7-9
length: 13
J: TRBJ1-1

CDR3: CASRTLGTGENYGYTF
V: TRBV5-1
length: 16
J: TRBJ1-2

CDR3: CASSGTTLSSYEQYF
V: TRBV7-6
length: 15
J: TRBJ2-7

CDR3: CASSVGGGRDTEAFF
V: TRBV9
length: 15
J: TRBJ1-1

CDR3: CSVEDQGTQYF
V: TRBV29-1
length: 11
J: TRBJ2-3

CDR3: CAVYGVDRSNYGYTF
V: TRBV7-9
length: 15
J: TRBJ1-2

CDR3: CASSRTRANTGELFF
V: TRBV19
length: 15
J: TRBJ2-2

CDR3: CSVARTGFMNTEAFF
V: TRBV29-1
length: 15
J: TRBJ1-1

CDR3: CASSFLANYGYTF
V: TRBV5-4
length: 13
J: TRBJ1-2